The present T cell receptor beta chain was sequenced within a study of shared clonotypes between healthy human individuals. About the study: A couple of female and a few male donors aged 18 to 49 were enrolled.

Worth noting for this clone: Its antigen is undetermined.

An approximately 200 ng quantity of DNA, approximately 29,000 T cell genomes, went into the sorted-subset replicate PCRs. This table comes from immunoSEQ multiplex PCR, and its TCRdb copy is limited to in-frame clones, with some not included. The sample consists of more than 2 million clones, 85% to 95% of them appearing once. Study conclusions and caveats: Only blood was sampled, and tissue TCR repertoires likely differ from blood ones. Several donors had 5% to 6% of their naive CD4 clonotypes in common.

CD45RO-negative CD8 cells positively selected for CCR7 made up the naive population, which excluded terminally differentiated effector memory CD45RA+ cells. Germline assignment: CDR1 SGHVS and CDR2 FNYEAQ. Trimming took 2 bases from V and 3 from J; bases not matched to a gene: 14. This CDR3 is 18 amino acids long. The chain has TRBV7-6 and TRBJ2-3, with TRBD1 identical over 7 bases. The sequence derives from a man younger than 35 in good health. Sequencing was done on a sample of naive CD8+ T cells sorted from blood. CDR3 region: CASSLPYRQGEGTDTQYF. DNA of the CDR3: TGTGCCAGCAGCTTACCATACCGACAGGGCGAGGGGACAGATACGCAGTATTTT.